This T cell receptor beta chain was sequenced in a study of regulatory T cells in long-lasting Graves disease. This clonotype was picked up a small number of times. Time point denoted: persistent/refractory GD, antithyroid drugs over 5 years with positive TRAb. PBMC-derived RNA was used for the TCR library. Trimming removed 3 bases from V and 2 bases from J, with 19 bases in between. Germline CDR1 reads SEHNR; CDR2 reads FQNEAQ (reference sequence). The CDR3 sequence is 18 residues long. Both iRepertoire HTBI primers and Arm-PCR of CDR3 regions were used to build the TCR beta libraries. TCRdb processed the multiplex PCR reads anew with MiXCR; each CDR3 protein has one entry. The data hold 400,000 to 500,000 distinct CDR3 sequences, with roughly 21% observed a single time.

This specimen was peripheral blood mononuclear cells (PBMCs), taken when the disease was refractory, from a patient treated with antithyroid drugs. This chain joins TRBV7-9 and TRBJ1-4, with a possible D match to TRBD1 (5 bases). The source is a female donor with Graves disease. The CDR3: CASSFVFQGRATNEKLFF. The DNA of the CDR3 is TGTGCCAGCAGCTTTGTCTTCCAGGGTCGAGCCACTAATGAAAAACTGTTTTTT. Drawing the rest from reference TRBV7-9 and TRBJ1-4, the complete variable domain is DTGVSQNPRHKITKRGQNVTFRCDPISEHNRLYWYRQTLGQGPEFLTYFQNEAQLEKSRLLSDRFSAERPKGSFSTLEIQRTEQGDSAMYLCASSFVFQGRATNEKLFFGSGTQLSVL.